A selection of T cell receptor beta chains follows, all from one sample in a study of cytomegalovirus exposure and HLA in healthy donors. Sequencing used immunoSEQ multiplex PCR; TCRdb keeps in-frame clones, though not all of them. The repertoire has about 100,000 clones, 75% to 85% of them found once; the top ten carry roughly 3.8%. Source material: PBMCs. These receptors originate from a woman between 40 and 50 years old in good health and CMV-seronegative. Each CDR3 is given with its conserved first and last residue. A D gene is named only where the DNA matches it firmly. Clone size, where shown, is once, few, many, or a class for clones that have expanded.

j_call,clone_size,d_call,v_call,cdr3_aa,cdr3_nt
TRBJ1-1,NA,NA,TRBV6-1,CASQGGWEAFF,TGTGCCAGTCAGGGTGGATGGGAAGCTTTCTTT
TRBJ2-7,NA,TRBD1,TRBV16,CASSQQPTGGEQYF,TGTGCCAGCAGCCAACAACCGACAGGGGGCGAGCAGTACTTC
TRBJ1-2,NA,NA,TRBV19,CASSPKAGEGYGYTF,TGTGCCAGTAGCCCCAAGGCAGGGGAAGGATACGGCTACACCTTC
TRBJ2-2,NA,NA,TRBV6-6,CASRTESNTGELFF,TGTGCCAGTCGGACAGAATCGAACACCGGGGAGCTGTTTTTT
TRBJ1-4,NA,TRBD1,TRBV5-6,CASSLRGRGNEKLFF,TGTGCCAGCAGCCTCCGCGGCAGGGGGAATGAAAAACTGTTTTTT
TRBJ1-3,NA,NA,TRBV7-2,CASSLERGISGNTIYF,TGTGCCAGCAGCTTAGAAAGGGGGATCTCTGGAAACACCATATATTTT
TRBJ2-7,NA,NA,TRBV4-1,CASSQETAREQYF,TGCGCCAGCAGCCAAGAAACAGCTCGCGAGCAGTACTTC
TRBJ1-5,NA,TRBD1,TRBV29-1,CSVISGTGNQPQHF,TGCAGCGTTATATCCGGGACAGGGAATCAGCCCCAGCATTTT
TRBJ2-1,NA,NA,TRBV13,CASSLGLGVAYNEQFF,TGTGCCAGCAGCTTAGGCCTCGGGGTAGCCTACAATGAGCAGTTCTTC
TRBJ2-1,few,TRBD2,TRBV5-6,CASSLPAGAGDEQFF,TGTGCCAGCAGCTTGCCAGCGGGGGCTGGAGATGAGCAGTTCTTC
TRBJ2-7,NA,TRBD2,TRBV7-8,CASSFPGLVGEQYF,TGTGCCAGCAGCTTCCCGGGACTAGTGGGCGAGCAGTACTTC
TRBJ2-7,NA,TRBD1,TRBV5-4,CASSVGRITGGLYEQYF,TGTGCCAGCAGCGTGGGGAGAATAACAGGGGGACTCTACGAGCAGTACTTC
TRBJ2-7,NA,TRBD2,TRBV5-4,CASSFGGSTSYEQYF,TGTGCCAGCAGCTTCGGGGGGTCGACTTCCTACGAGCAGTACTTC
TRBJ2-5,NA,TRBD2,TRBV6-5,CASSRSLAGETQYF,TGTGCCAGCAGCCGGTCCCTAGCGGGAGAGACCCAGTACTTC
TRBJ2-3,NA,TRBD2,TRBV7-9,CASSLTSGGQDTQYF,TGTGCCAGCAGCTTGACTAGCGGGGGGCAGGATACGCAGTATTTT
TRBJ1-2,NA,NA,TRBV15,CATSRGEGPNYGYTF,TGTGCCACCAGCAGAGGGGAGGGGCCGAACTATGGCTACACCTTC
TRBJ1-4,NA,NA,TRBV6-5,CASRDRGRGDEKLFF,TGTGCCAGCAGGGATCGGGGTCGAGGTGATGAAAAACTGTTTTTT
TRBJ1-6,NA,NA,TRBV5-1,CASSPRTDLNSPLHF,TGCGCCAGCAGCCCCCGGACAGACCTTAATTCACCCCTCCACTTT
TRBJ2-2,once,NA,TRBV30,CAWSPFGRKAGELFF,TGTGCCTGGAGTCCATTCGGCAGGAAAGCCGGGGAGCTGTTTTTT
TRBJ1-1,NA,NA,TRBV6-1,CASSEAALHLNTEAFF,TGTGCCAGCAGTGAGGCAGCGCTACACTTGAACACTGAAGCTTTCTTT
TRBJ1-2,once,NA,TRBV6-5,CASTPGGLNYGYTF,TGTGCCAGCACCCCGGGGGGCCTTAACTATGGCTACACCTTC
TRBJ2-4,NA,TRBD2,TRBV5-4,CASSFPHEGRDIQYF,TGTGCCAGCAGCTTTCCCCACGAGGGGAGGGACATTCAGTACTTC
TRBJ2-1,NA,TRBD1,TRBV6-1,CASSRDREDEQFF,TGTGCCAGCAGTCGGGACAGGGAAGATGAGCAGTTCTTC
TRBJ1-2,NA,NA,TRBV7-9,CASSSRSVGGYTF,TGTGCCAGCAGCTCGCGGAGTGTTGGCGGCTACACCTTC
TRBJ2-2,NA,TRBD1,TRBV9,CASSLWAGTGVTGELFF,TGTGCCAGCTCCCTATGGGCCGGGACAGGGGTTACCGGGGAGCTGTTTTTT
TRBJ2-7,NA,TRBD1,TRBV27,CASSLRQGAVSYEQYF,TGTGCCAGCAGTCTTCGACAGGGGGCGGTATCCTACGAGCAGTACTTT
TRBJ1-2,NA,NA,TRBV7-2,CASSRLGGDGNYGYTF,TGTGCCAGCAGCCGCTTGGGGGGGGACGGGAACTATGGCTACACCTTC
TRBJ1-5,once,NA,TRBV6-5,CASSPVGGQPQHF,TGTGCCAGCAGCCCTGTTGGAGGACAGCCCCAGCATTTT
TRBJ2-1,NA,TRBD1,TRBV7-7,CASSPRQGRAIEQFF,TGTGCCAGCAGCCCCAGACAGGGCCGAGCTATTGAGCAGTTCTTC
TRBJ1-1,NA,NA,TRBV6-5,CASSHGLVMNTEAFF,TGTGCCAGCAGCCATGGACTGGTCATGAACACTGAAGCTTTCTTT
TRBJ2-2,NA,TRBD2,TRBV7-3,CASSLTPLRGGYTGELFF,TGTGCCAGCAGCTTAACCCCCTTGCGGGGGGGCTATACCGGGGAGCTGTTTTTT
TRBJ1-5,NA,NA,TRBV7-8,CASSLNRVTSLSNQPQHF,TGTGCCAGCAGCTTGAACAGAGTAACGTCCCTGAGCAATCAGCCCCAGCATTTT
TRBJ1-1,once,TRBD1,TRBV7-2,CASSFTDSTGGGGTEAFF,TGTGCCAGCAGCTTTACCGACTCGACAGGGGGAGGGGGGACTGAAGCTTTCTTT